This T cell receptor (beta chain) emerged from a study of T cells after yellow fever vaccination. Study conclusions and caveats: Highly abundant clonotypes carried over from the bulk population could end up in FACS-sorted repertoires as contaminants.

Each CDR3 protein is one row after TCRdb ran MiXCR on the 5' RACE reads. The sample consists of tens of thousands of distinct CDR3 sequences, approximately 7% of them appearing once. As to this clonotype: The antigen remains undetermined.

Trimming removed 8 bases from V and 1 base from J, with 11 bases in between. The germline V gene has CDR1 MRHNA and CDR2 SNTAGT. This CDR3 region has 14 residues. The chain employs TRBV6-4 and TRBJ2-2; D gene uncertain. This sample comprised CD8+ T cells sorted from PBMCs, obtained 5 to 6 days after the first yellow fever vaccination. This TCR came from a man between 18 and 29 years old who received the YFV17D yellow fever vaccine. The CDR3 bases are TGTGCCAGCCGAAGACGGATGAACACCGGGGAGCTGTTTTTT. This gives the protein CASRRRMNTGELFF.